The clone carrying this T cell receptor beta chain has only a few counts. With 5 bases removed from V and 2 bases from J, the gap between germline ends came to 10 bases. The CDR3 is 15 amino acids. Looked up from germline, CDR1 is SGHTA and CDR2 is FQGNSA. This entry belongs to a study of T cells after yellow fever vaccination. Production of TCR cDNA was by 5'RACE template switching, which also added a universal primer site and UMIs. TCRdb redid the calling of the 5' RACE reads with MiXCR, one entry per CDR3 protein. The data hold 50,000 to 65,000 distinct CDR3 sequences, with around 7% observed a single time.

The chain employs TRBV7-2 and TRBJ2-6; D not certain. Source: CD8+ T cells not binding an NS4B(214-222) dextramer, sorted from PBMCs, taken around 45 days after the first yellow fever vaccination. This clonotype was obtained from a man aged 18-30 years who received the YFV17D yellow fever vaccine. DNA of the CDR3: TGTGCCAGCAGCCCCAGTTTTCCTGGGGCCAACGTCCTGACTTTC. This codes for CASSPSFPGANVLTF.